This is a list of T cell receptor beta chains from one sample in a study of blood T cell repertoires in COVID-19. Clones were read by immunoSEQ multiplex PCR, and TCRdb kept only the in-frame ones, dropping some. Counted here are 75,000 to 80,000 clones, 80% to 90% occurring once; the ten biggest clones make up 15% to 20%. Sequencing was performed on peripheral blood. The receptors originated from a woman aged 55-75 years with acute or convalescent COVID-19. Both conserved end residues are part of each CDR3. The D gene is left open where the match is weak.

V,J,D,DNA,CDR3
TRBV28,TRBJ2-7,TRBD1,TGTGCCAGCAGTTTGTGGGACAGGGCCTACGAGCAGTACTTC,CASSLWDRAYEQYF
TRBV7-2,TRBJ2-3,TRBD2,TGTGCCAGCAGCCCTAAAGCGGGGGGGGATCCAGATACGCAGTATTTT,CASSPKAGGDPDTQYF
TRBV29-1,TRBJ1-1,NA,TGCAGCGTTGAAGCCATCGGGGGGGGGCTCAGTTTT,CSVEAIGGGLSF
TRBV5-5,TRBJ1-3,NA,TGTGCCAGCAGCTTGGTACACAGGGATGGGGGTCACACCATATATTTT,CASSLVHRDGGHTIYF
TRBV24-1,TRBJ2-3,TRBD2,TGTGCCACCAGTGACCCCACTAGCGGGGGAGATACGCAGTATTTT,CATSDPTSGGDTQYF
TRBV10-3,TRBJ1-1,NA,TGTGCCATCAGTGTTGGGGCGCTGAACACTGAAGCTTTCTTT,CAISVGALNTEAFF
TRBV2,TRBJ1-1,NA,TGTGCCAGCAGTTCTCTCCCCAACACTGAAGCTTTCTTT,CASSSLPNTEAFF
TRBV9,TRBJ1-6,TRBD1,TGTGCCAGCAGCGACCACCCGACAGGGGAAGAAGGTAATTCACCCCTCCACTTT,CASSDHPTGEEGNSPLHF
TRBV5-1,TRBJ2-2,NA,TGCGCCAGCAGCTTACAGGGCTTAGCGAACACCGGGGAGCTGTTTTTT,CASSLQGLANTGELFF
TRBV10-3,TRBJ1-2,NA,TGTGCCATCAGTGAAAGCCAATCCTATGGCTACACCTTC,CAISESQSYGYTF
TRBV7-8,TRBJ2-1,TRBD1,TGTGCCAGCAGCTGGGGACAGGGCCTCGATGAGCAGTTCTTC,CASSWGQGLDEQFF
TRBV6-6,TRBJ1-6,NA,TGTGCCAGCAGCCCGGACACCCGTTCACCCCTCCACTTT,CASSPDTRSPLHF
TRBV27,TRBJ1-3,TRBD1,TGTGCCAGCAGTCCTACGACAGGGTTAAGTGGAAACACCATATATTTT,CASSPTTGLSGNTIYF
TRBV5-1,TRBJ1-2,TRBD1,TGCGCCAGCAGCTTGGTGGGGACAGGTGGCTATGGCTACACCTTC,CASSLVGTGGYGYTF